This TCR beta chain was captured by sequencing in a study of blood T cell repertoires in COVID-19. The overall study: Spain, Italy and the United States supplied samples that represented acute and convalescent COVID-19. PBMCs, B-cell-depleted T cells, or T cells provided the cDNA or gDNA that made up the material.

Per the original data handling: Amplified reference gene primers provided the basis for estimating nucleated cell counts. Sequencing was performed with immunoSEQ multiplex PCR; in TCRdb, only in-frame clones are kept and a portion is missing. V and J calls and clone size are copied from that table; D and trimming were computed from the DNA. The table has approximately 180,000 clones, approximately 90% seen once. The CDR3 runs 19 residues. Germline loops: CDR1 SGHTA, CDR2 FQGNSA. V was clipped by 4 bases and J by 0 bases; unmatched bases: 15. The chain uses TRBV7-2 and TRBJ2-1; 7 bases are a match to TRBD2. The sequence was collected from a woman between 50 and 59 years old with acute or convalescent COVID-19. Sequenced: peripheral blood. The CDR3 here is CASSSNPGTTLSSYNEQFF. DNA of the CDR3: TGTGCCAGCAGCTCAAATCCCGGGACTACCCTCAGCTCCTACAATGAGCAGTTCTTC.